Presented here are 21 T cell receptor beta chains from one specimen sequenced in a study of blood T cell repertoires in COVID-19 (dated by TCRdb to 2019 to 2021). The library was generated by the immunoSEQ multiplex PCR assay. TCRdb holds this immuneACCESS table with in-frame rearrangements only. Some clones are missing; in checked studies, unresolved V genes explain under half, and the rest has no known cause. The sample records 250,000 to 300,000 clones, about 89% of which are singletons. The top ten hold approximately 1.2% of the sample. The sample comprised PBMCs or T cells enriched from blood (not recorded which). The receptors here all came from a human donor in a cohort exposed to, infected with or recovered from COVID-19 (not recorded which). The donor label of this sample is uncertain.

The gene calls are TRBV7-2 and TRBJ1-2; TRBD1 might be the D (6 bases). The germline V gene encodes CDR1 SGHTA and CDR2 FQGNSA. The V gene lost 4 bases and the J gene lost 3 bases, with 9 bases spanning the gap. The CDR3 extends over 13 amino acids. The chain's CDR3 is CASSYRTDYGYTF. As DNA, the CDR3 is TGTGCCAGCAGCTACAGGACAGACTATGGCTACACCTTC.

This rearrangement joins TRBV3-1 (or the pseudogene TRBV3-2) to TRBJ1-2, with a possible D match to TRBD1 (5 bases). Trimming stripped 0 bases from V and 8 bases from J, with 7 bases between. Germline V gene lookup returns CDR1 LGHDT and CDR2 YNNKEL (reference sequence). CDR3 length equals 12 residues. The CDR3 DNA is TGTGCCAGCAGCCAAGAAACAGGAGGCTACACCTTC. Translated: CASSQETGGYTF.

The CDR3 is CASSENRGQWGEQYF. The CDR3 DNA reads as TGTGCCAGCAGTGAAAATAGGGGGCAATGGGGCGAGCAGTACTTC. This rearrangement joins TRBV2 to TRBJ2-7, with 7 bases identical to TRBD1. V was pared by 2 bases and J by 6 bases, with 10 bases of the junction left unmatched. This CDR3 has 15 amino acids. CDR1 is SNHLY and CDR2 is FYNNEI in the germline V gene.

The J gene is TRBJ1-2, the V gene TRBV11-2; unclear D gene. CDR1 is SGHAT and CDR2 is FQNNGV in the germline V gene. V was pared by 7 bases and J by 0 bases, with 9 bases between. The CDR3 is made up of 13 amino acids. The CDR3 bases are TGTGCCAGCACCGATGAGTCTAACTATGGCTACACCTTC. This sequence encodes CASTDESNYGYTF.

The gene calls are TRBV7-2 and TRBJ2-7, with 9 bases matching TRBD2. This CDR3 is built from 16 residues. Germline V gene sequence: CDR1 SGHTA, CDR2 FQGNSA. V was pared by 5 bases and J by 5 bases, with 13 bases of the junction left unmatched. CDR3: CASSGALAGKAHEQYF. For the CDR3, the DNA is TGTGCCAGCAGCGGAGCCCTAGCGGGGAAGGCCCACGAGCAGTACTTC.

The CDR3: CAWSASSGNTIYF. In nucleotides, the CDR3 is TGTGCCTGGAGTGCTAGCTCTGGAAACACCATATATTTT. The chain has TRBV30 and TRBJ1-3, with D uncertain. This CDR3 region has 13 residues. The germline V gene has CDR1 GTSNPN and CDR2 SVGIG (reference sequence). The germline V and J ends were trimmed by 1 base and 0 bases, with 4 bases remaining between them.

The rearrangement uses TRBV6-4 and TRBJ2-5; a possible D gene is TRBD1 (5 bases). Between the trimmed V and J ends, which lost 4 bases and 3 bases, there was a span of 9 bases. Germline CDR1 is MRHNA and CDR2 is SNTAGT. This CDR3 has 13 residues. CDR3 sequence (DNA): TGTGCCAGCAGTGTTCCCAGGGAAGAGACCCAGTACTTC. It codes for CASSVPREETQYF.

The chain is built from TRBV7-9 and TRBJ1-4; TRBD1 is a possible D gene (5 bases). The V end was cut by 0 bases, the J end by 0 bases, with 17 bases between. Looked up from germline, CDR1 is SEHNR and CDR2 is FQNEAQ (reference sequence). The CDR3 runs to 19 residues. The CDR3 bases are TGTGCCAGCAGCTTAGCAGTCCCAGGGCGAAGTGCAACTAATGAAAAACTGTTTTTT. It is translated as CASSLAVPGRSATNEKLFF.

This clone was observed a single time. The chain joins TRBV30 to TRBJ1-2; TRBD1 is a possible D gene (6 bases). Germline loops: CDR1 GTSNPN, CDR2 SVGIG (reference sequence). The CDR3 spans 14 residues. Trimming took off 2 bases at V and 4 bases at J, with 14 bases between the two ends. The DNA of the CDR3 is TGTGCCTGGAGTTCCACAGGGTTGGGCTATGGCTACACCTTC. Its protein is CAWSSTGLGYGYTF.

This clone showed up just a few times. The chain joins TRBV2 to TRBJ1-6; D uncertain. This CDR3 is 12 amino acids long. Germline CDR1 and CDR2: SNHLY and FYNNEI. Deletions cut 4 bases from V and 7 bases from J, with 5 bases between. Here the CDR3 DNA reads TGTGCCAGCAGTGTCCAGAATTCACCCCTCCACTTT. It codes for CASSVQNSPLHF.

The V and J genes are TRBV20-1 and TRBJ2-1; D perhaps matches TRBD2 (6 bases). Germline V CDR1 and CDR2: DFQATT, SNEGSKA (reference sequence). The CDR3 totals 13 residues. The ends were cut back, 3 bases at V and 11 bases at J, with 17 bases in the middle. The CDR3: CSASRGGELQQFF. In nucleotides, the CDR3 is TGCAGTGCTAGTCGTGGCGGGGAACTACAGCAGTTCTTC.

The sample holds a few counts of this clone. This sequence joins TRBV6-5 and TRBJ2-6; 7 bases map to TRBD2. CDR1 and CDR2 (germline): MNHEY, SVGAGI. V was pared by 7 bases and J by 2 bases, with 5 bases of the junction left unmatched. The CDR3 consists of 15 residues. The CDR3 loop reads CASTKRGAGANVLTF. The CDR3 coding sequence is TGTGCCAGCACCAAACGGGGGGCTGGGGCCAACGTCCTGACTTTC.

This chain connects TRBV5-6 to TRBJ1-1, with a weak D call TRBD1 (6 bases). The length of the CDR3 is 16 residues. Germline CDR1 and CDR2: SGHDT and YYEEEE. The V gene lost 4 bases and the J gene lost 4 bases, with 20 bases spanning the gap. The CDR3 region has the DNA TGTGCCAGCAGCGTTGCAGGGGCGCGCGGGCTCACTGAAGCTTTCTTT. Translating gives CASSVAGARGLTEAFF.

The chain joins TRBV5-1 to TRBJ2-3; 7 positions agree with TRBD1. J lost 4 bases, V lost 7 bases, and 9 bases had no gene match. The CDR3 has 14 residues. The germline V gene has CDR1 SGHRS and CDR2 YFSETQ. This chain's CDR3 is CASGNRGSADTQYF. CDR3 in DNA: TGCGCCAGCGGGAACAGGGGCAGTGCAGATACGCAGTATTTT.

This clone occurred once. Here the CDR3 reads CSGGQGNGYTF. As DNA, the CDR3 is TGCAGCGGGGGACAGGGGAATGGCTACACCTTC. V and J are TRBV29-1 and TRBJ1-2, with TRBD1 matching 10 bases. Germline V gene lookup returns CDR1 SQVTM and CDR2 ANQGSEA. Trimming took 7 bases from V and 6 from J; bases not matched to a gene: 2. This CDR3 comprises 11 residues.

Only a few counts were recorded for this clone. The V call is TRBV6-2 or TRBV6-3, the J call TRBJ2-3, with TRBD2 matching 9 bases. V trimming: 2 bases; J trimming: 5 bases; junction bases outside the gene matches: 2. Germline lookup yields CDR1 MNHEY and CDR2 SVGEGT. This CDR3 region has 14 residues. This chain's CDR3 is CASSYTTSGDTQYF. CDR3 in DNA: TGTGCCAGCAGTTACACGACTAGCGGAGATACGCAGTATTTT.

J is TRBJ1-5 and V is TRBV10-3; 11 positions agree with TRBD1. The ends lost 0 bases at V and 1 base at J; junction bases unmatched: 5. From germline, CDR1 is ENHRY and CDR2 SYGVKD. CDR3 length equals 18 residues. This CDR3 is CAISESRTGGGSNQPQHF. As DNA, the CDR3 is TGTGCCATCAGTGAGTCACGGACAGGGGGCGGAAGCAATCAGCCCCAGCATTTT.

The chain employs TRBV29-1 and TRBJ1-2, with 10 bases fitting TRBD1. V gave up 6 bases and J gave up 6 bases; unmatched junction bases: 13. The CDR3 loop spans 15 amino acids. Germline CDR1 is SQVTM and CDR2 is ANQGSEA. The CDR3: CSVNPGTGASNGYTF. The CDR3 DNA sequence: TGCAGCGTGAATCCCGGGACAGGGGCCTCCAATGGCTACACCTTC.

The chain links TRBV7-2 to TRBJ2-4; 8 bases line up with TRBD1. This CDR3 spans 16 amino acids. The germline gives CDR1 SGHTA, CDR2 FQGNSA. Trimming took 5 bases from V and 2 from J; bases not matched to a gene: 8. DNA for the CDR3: TGTGCCAGCAGCGAACGGACAGGGCTTTCCAAAAACATTCAGTACTTC. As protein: CASSERTGLSKNIQYF.

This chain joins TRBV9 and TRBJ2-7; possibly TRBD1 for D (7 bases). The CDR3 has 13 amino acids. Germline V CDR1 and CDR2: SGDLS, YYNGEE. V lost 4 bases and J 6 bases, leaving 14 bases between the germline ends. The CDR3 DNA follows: TGTGCCAGCAGCCCATCTCAGGGGGGCGAGCAGTACTTC. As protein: CASSPSQGGEQYF.

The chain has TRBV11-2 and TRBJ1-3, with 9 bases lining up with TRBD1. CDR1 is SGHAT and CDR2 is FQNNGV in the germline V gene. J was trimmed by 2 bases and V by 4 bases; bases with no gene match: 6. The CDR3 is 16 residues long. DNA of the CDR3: TGTGCCAGCAGCTCGTGGACAGGGGCGGCTGGAAACACCATATATTTT. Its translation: CASSSWTGAAGNTIYF.